This T cell receptor (beta chain) was documented in a study of OX40 agonist ivuxolimab in advanced cancers. The V gene's germline CDR1 is SGHTS and CDR2 YDEGEE. The CDR3 runs to 15 residues. V shed 3 bases and J shed 10 bases, with 17 bases lying between them. Only a few counts were recorded for this clone. Profiled with immunoSEQ multiplex PCR; TCRdb holds only in-frame clones, not every one. The sample holds under 25,000 clones; around four fifths are singletons and the top ten take 3% to 3.5%. The source of this sequence is an adult with an advanced solid tumor such as melanoma, head and neck, liver or kidney cancer. The V and J genes are TRBV5-8 and TRBJ1-6; D not certain. The sequenced sample was CD4+ or CD8+ T cells sorted from blood, obtained in a trial of the OX40 agonist ivuxolimab. The CDR3 reads CASSSPADYRSPLHF. The CDR3 nucleotides are TGTGCCAGCAGCTCCCCGGCAGACTATAGATCACCCCTCCACTTT.